This T cell receptor (beta chain) was sequenced for a study of Graves' ophthalmopathy and Graves' hyperthyroidism. Whole-study context: Peripheral blood (taken before any treatment) was collected at initial diagnosis.

With a duration under 3 months, ophthalmopathy in the donors showed moderate-to-severe activity, CAS ≥3 and NOSPECS ≥4. Scientists amplified the TCR beta CDR3 regions from RNA transcripts. Following a first-round RT-PCR that used HTBI primers, a second-round multiplex PCR was carried out. TCRdb re-derived calls from the multiplex PCR reads in MiXCR, one entry per CDR3 protein. The sample consists of 170,000 or so distinct CDR3 sequences, less than 45% of them appearing once. The receptor's source is a woman between 40 and 50 years old with Graves' ophthalmopathy. Sequenced input: peripheral blood.

CDR3 in DNA: TGTGCCAGCAGCGGGGACAGGGGATTTTCGGAGACCCAGTACTTC. This sequence encodes CASSGDRGFSETQYF. The V gene is TRBV6-1, the J gene TRBJ2-5, with 10 positions matching TRBD1. J was trimmed by 5 bases and V by 6 bases; bases with no gene match: 9. CDR1 is MNHNS, CDR2 SASEGT, per germline. The CDR3 has 15 residues.